The 27 T cell receptor beta chains given below trace back to one sample, sequenced in a study of shared clonotypes between healthy human individuals. TCRdb's table, derived via immunoSEQ multiplex PCR, lists solely in-frame clones and lacks some. The sample lists hundreds of thousands of clones; around 73% were seen once. Sequencing was done on a sample of memory CD4+ T cells sorted from blood. The subset: CD45RA-negative fraction. Every receptor here comes from a woman aged 30 to 39 in good health.

This clone occurred a few times. The CDR3 spells CASRRTGGSQETQYF. CDR3 nucleotides: TGTGCCAGCAGGCGGACAGGGGGATCGCAAGAGACCCAGTACTTC. The rearrangement links TRBV6-5 to TRBJ2-5; 10 bases map to TRBD1. The V and J ends lost 6 bases and 2 bases, in that order; junction bases with no gene match: 6. The germline CDR1 and CDR2 sequences are MNHEY and SVGAGI. CDR3 length: 15 amino acids.

This chain uses TRBV5-5 with TRBJ1-1; D possibly corresponds to TRBD1 (5 bases). The V and J ends lost 1 base and 4 bases respectively, with 11 bases between them. This CDR3 contains 14 residues. Germline CDR1 and CDR2: SGHKS and YYEKEE (reference sequence). CDR3 sequence reads: CASSLRQGFTEAFF. Written as DNA, the CDR3 is TGTGCCAGCAGCTTGAGGCAGGGCTTCACTGAAGCTTTCTTT.

V and J are TRBV2 and TRBJ2-1; no reliable D call. Germline V gene data show CDR1 as SNHLY and CDR2 as FYNNEI. This CDR3 contains 14 residues. Trimming left V 7 bases short and J 2 bases short, with 12 bases between. Here the CDR3 reads CASTETHAYNEQFF. In DNA, the CDR3 is TGTGCCAGCACGGAGACGCATGCCTACAATGAGCAGTTCTTC.

A remark on this clone: This could be a read error, since a much larger clone is one nucleotide away. This sample includes further DNA sequences coding for the same CDR3. The chain combines TRBV7-3 with TRBJ1-1; D gene uncertain. V was shortened by 5 bases and J by 3 bases, with 10 bases between the two germline ends. CDR1 and CDR2 (germline): SGHTA, FQGTGA. The CDR3 runs to 13 residues. The CDR3 loop is CASSTQRDTEAFF. CDR3 DNA sequence: TGTGCCAGCAGCACTCAAAGGGACACTGAAGCTTTCTTT.

V gene TRBV15 combines with J gene TRBJ2-5, with 11 bases fitting TRBD2. Losses at the gene ends were 8 bases for V and 1 base for J; bases not matched to a gene: 6. The CDR3 is 15 residues long. The germline V gene encodes CDR1 LNHNV and CDR2 YYDKDF (reference sequence). CDR3 loop: CATANSGRVQETQYF. CDR3 coding DNA: TGTGCCACCGCAAATAGCGGGAGGGTCCAAGAGACCCAGTACTTC.

V is TRBV28 and J is TRBJ2-7, with 8 bases matching TRBD2. Germline V gives CDR1 MDHEN, CDR2 SYDVKM. This CDR3 contains 16 residues. J gave up 2 bases and V 3 bases, and 9 bases lay outside the gene matches. The CDR3 nucleotides are TGTGCCAGCAGTTTCCGGACGGGACTAGGGCCCTACGAGCAGTACTTC. Encoded protein: CASSFRTGLGPYEQYF.

The genes are TRBV19 and TRBJ1-5, with 8 bases lining up with TRBD1. Germline V gene sequence: CDR1 LNHDA, CDR2 SQIVND (reference sequence). V trimming: 3 bases; J trimming: 5 bases; junction bases outside the gene matches: 6. This CDR3 has 15 amino acids. The chain's CDR3 is CASSMTGARDQPQHF. CDR3 DNA: TGTGCCAGTAGTATGACAGGGGCCAGAGATCAGCCCCAGCATTTT.

On this clone itself: Germline is not matched at one junction end, which may reflect a read error. The V and J genes are TRBV6-5 and TRBJ1-2, with 7 nucleotides matching TRBD1. The CDR3 is 13 residues long. From germline, CDR1 is MNHEY and CDR2 SVGAGI. This chain's CDR3 is CASSRQGDYGYTF. CDR3 bases: TGTGCCAGCAGCAGACAGGGAGACTATGGCTATACCTTC.

Only one count was recorded for this clone. The CDR3 coding sequence is TGTGCCAGCAGCTTAGTGGGCACAGATACGCAGTATTTT. As protein: CASSLVGTDTQYF. The rearrangement uses TRBV7-3 and TRBJ2-3; D call uncertain. The CDR3 covers 13 residues. V dropped 2 bases and J dropped 1 base, with 4 bases sitting between them. Germline loops: CDR1 SGHTA, CDR2 FQGTGA.

The V gene is TRBV28, the J gene TRBJ1-1; D might be TRBD1 (6 bases). Germline V CDR1 and CDR2: MDHEN, SYDVKM. V shed 3 bases and J shed 0 bases, with 11 bases lying between them. CDR3 length: 15 amino acids. The CDR3 nucleotides read TGTGCCAGCAGTTTTTACAGGGTTATGAACACTGAAGCTTTCTTT. As protein: CASSFYRVMNTEAFF.

The chain joins TRBV4-1 to TRBJ2-5; TRBD1 is a possible D gene (5 bases). Deletions cut 0 bases from V and 7 bases from J, with 12 bases between. CDR1 is MGHRA and CDR2 is YSYEKL in the germline V gene. CDR3 length: 14 amino acids. Written as DNA, the CDR3 is TGCGCCAGCAGCCAAGATGGGGCCTATGGGACCCAGTACTTC. Protein sequence: CASSQDGAYGTQYF.

This chain connects TRBV5-5 to TRBJ2-1, with 13 bases aligning to TRBD2. V shed 2 bases and J 0 bases; nucleotides not matched to a gene: 8. Germline V gene sequence: CDR1 SGHKS, CDR2 YYEKEE (reference sequence). The CDR3 is 19 amino acids. The CDR3 reads CASSFTGTSGASSYNEQFF. Written as DNA, the CDR3 is TGTGCCAGCAGCTTTACCGGGACTAGCGGGGCCAGCTCCTACAATGAGCAGTTCTTC.

This sequence joins TRBV27 and TRBJ2-5; possibly TRBD2 for D (7 bases). CDR1 is MNHEY, CDR2 SMNVEV, per germline (reference sequence). The CDR3 sequence is 14 residues long. Trimming cost V 6 bases and J 5 bases, with 16 bases left between them. CDR3 loop: CASSRLGGGETQYF. DNA of the CDR3: TGTGCCAGCAGCCGCTTAGGGGGGGGCGAGACCCAGTACTTC.

CDR3: CASSPPTSTDTQYF. CDR3 nucleotides: TGTGCCAGCAGCCCACCTACTAGCACAGATACGCAGTATTTT. The chain joins TRBV9 to TRBJ2-3; D gene ambiguous. The germline V gene encodes CDR1 SGDLS and CDR2 YYNGEE. The ends were cut back, 4 bases at V and 0 bases at J, with 9 bases in the middle. This CDR3 has 14 amino acids.

The chain uses TRBV11-1 and TRBJ2-3; 7 bases match TRBD2. The CDR3 extends over 16 amino acids. After removal of 1 base from V and 3 bases from J, the junction contained 7 bases not matched to a gene. Germline V gene sequence: CDR1 SGHAT, CDR2 FQDESV (reference sequence). CDR3 nucleotides: TGTGCCAGCAGCTTAGGCCGGCGGGAGAAGACAGATACGCAGTATTTT. It specifies CASSLGRREKTDTQYF.

This chain links TRBV6-1 with TRBJ1-5, with D hard to call. From germline, CDR1 is MNHNS and CDR2 SASEGT. With 11 bases removed from V and 4 bases from J, the gap between germline ends came to 15 bases. The CDR3 has 13 residues. In DNA form, the CDR3 reads TGTGCCGGGTCGACGGACCGAAATCAGCCCCAGCATTTT. It yields the protein CAGSTDRNQPQHF.

This chain joins TRBV19 and TRBJ1-2; unclear D gene. This CDR3 is 14 amino acids long. CDR1 LNHDA and CDR2 SQIVND come from the germline V gene (reference sequence). V was trimmed by 5 bases and J by 2 bases, leaving 12 bases between them. The CDR3 DNA follows: TGTGCCAGTAGTCTTGCGCGGTTGAACTATGGCTACACCTTC. Translating it yields CASSLARLNYGYTF.

The chain carries TRBV7-9 and TRBJ1-2; D is ambiguous. The CDR3 length is 16 residues. Looked up from germline, CDR1 is SEHNR and CDR2 is FQNEAQ (reference sequence). V was pared by 0 bases and J by 0 bases, with 11 bases between. CDR3 protein: CASSLALFEPNYGYTF. The DNA for the CDR3 is TGTGCCAGCAGCTTAGCGCTTTTTGAGCCTAACTATGGCTACACCTTC.

In this sample, this clone turned up once. The J gene is TRBJ2-2, the V gene TRBV19, with TRBD1 matching 12 bases. The germline V gene has CDR1 LNHDA and CDR2 SQIVND (reference sequence). The CDR3 consists of 14 residues. V shed 7 bases and J 7 bases; nucleotides not matched to a gene: 4. This CDR3 is CASTGTGGGGELFF. The CDR3 DNA reads as TGTGCCAGTACAGGGACAGGGGGCGGCGGGGAGCTGTTTTTT.

The chain couples TRBV25-1 to TRBJ2-7; a weak D match, TRBD2 (6 bases). Germline values: CDR1 MGHDK, CDR2 SYGVNS. V lost 6 bases, J lost 3 bases, and 12 bases lay in between. The CDR3 runs 13 residues. CDR3 protein: CASRGGGLYEQYF. The CDR3 DNA follows: TGTGCCAGCAGAGGTGGGGGACTCTACGAGCAGTACTTC.

V and J are TRBV21-1 and TRBJ2-1; TRBD1 is the table's D call, not checked against the DNA. TRBV21-1 has pseudogene status. The CDR3 is 16 residues long. The CDR3 DNA sequence: TGTGCCAGCCGAATGACAGGGGGCCATCCCCTGAATGAGCAGTTCTTC. Encoded protein: CASRMTGGHPLNEQFF.

The table lists this clone with a count of one. The rearrangement links TRBV4-2 to TRBJ2-7, with 9 bases fitting TRBD1. Germline V gives CDR1 LGHNA, CDR2 YNFKEQ. The CDR3 consists of 17 residues. V lost 2 bases to trimming and J lost 5 bases; unmatched junction nucleotides: 13. The CDR3 DNA sequence: TGTGCCAGCAGCCAAACCCCGGGGGGACAGGGTAACGACGAGCAGTACTTC. Protein sequence: CASSQTPGGQGNDEQYF.

The rearrangement links TRBV7-8 to TRBJ2-5; TRBD2 matches 9 bases. Trimming took 7 bases from V and 4 from J; bases not matched to a gene: 13. In germline, CDR1 is SGHVS, CDR2 FQNEAQ. This CDR3 has 16 residues. CDR3 in DNA: TGTGCCAGCACGTCTGGCGGGAGGGCCTTTGGAGAGACCCAGTACTTC. Its protein is CASTSGGRAFGETQYF.

The genes are TRBV15 and TRBJ2-2; D is perhaps TRBD1 (6 bases). The germline CDR1 and CDR2 sequences are LNHNV and YYDKDF (reference sequence). V shed 5 bases and J shed 5 bases, with 21 bases lying between them. The CDR3 runs 17 residues. CDR3: CATSQPGQKRATGELFF. CDR3 bases: TGTGCCACCAGCCAACCCGGACAGAAAAGGGCTACCGGGGAGCTGTTTTTT.

Only one count was recorded for this clone. The chain combines TRBV5-1 with TRBJ2-7; D call uncertain. Trimming cost V 4 bases and J 3 bases, with 14 bases left between them. CDR1 and CDR2 (germline): SGHRS, YFSETQ. The CDR3 runs to 14 residues. CDR3 sequence: CASSAEGLNYEQYF. CDR3 nucleotide sequence: TGCGCCAGCAGCGCGGAAGGGCTGAACTACGAGCAGTACTTC.

This clone was picked up a small number of times. The J gene is TRBJ1-1, the V gene TRBV6-1; TRBD1 might be the D (6 bases). The CDR3 totals 14 residues. From germline, CDR1 is MNHNS and CDR2 SASEGT. The germline V and J ends were trimmed by 5 bases and 7 bases, with 17 bases remaining between them. Here the CDR3 DNA reads TGTGCCAGCAGTCCTCGGTGGACAGCCTTTGAAGCTTTCTTT. Amino acids: CASSPRWTAFEAFF.

This clone has just one count. The V call is TRBV5-1, the J call TRBJ2-2; D is uncertain. The germline V gene encodes CDR1 SGHRS and CDR2 YFSETQ. This CDR3 has 16 residues. Trimming left V 4 bases short and J 5 bases short, with 18 bases between. The CDR3 DNA reads TGCGCCAGCAGCCGCAGGTCTACCTCGGGTACCGGGGAGCTGTTTTTT. Its protein is CASSRRSTSGTGELFF.